This T cell receptor beta chain is drawn from a study of beta chain features in type 1 diabetes. Notes on the study in general: In the patient group, naive, central memory and Treg TCRB repertoires seemed more alike than in the healthy donor group. Shortening of TCRB CDR3s, moderate but significant, appeared in all four CD4+ subsets of Type 1 diabetes patients.

A remark on this clone: No antigen is known for it.

With V trimmed by 4 bases and J by 8 bases, 11 bases remained unmatched. There are 15 residues in the CDR3. The germline V gene has CDR1 SGHRS and CDR2 YFSETQ. The entirety of the isolated RNA underwent reverse transcription, so expressed TCRB transcripts were sequenced. Using immunoSEQ multiplex PCR, the repertoire was profiled, and TCRdb retains in-frame clones only, with some absent. The top ten clones hold 0.0095% to 0.011% of a sample with more than 300,000 clones, 10% to 15% of them seen once. The source of this sequence is a young woman with type 1 diabetes. The sequenced sample was naive CD4+ T cells from blood. This sequence joins TRBV5-1 and TRBJ2-1, with TRBD2 matching over 8 bases. CDR3 residues: CASSATGTRADEQFF. The CDR3 DNA reads as TGCGCCAGCAGCGCGACCGGGACTAGGGCAGATGAGCAGTTCTTC.